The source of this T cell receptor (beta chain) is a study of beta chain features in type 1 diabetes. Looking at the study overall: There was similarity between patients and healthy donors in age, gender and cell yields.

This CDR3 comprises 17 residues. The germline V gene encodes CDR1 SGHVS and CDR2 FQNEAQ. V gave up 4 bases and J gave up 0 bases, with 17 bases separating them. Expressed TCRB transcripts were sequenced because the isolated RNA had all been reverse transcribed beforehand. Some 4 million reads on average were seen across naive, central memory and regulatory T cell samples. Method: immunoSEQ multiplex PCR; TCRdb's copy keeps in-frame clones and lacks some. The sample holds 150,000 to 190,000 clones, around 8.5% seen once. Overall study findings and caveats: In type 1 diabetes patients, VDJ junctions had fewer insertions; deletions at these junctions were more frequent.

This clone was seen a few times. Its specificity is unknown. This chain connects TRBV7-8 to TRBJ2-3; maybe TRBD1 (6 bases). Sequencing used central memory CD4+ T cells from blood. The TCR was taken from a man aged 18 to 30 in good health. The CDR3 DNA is TGTGCCAGCAGCTCCACAGGGACCCAGACTAGCACAGATACGCAGTATTTT. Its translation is CASSSTGTQTSTDTQYF.